This T cell receptor (beta chain) originates from a study of T-cell memory formation after mild COVID-19. Study in general: TCR clusters mostly belonged to single donors.

5'RACE primed from the constant segment yielded TCR alpha and TCR beta cDNA libraries bearing sample barcodes and UMIs. MiXCR was run by TCRdb on the 5' RACE reads, yielding one entry per CDR3 protein. The sample consists of around 340,000 distinct CDR3 sequences, approximately 15% of them appearing once. General study results and limits: The study found balanced CD4/CD8 in clones contracting day 15 to 85 and a CD4+ lean in later expanders. Second-wave clones with a day 37 peak had unconfirmed SARS-CoV-2 specificity.

The CDR3 length is 15 residues. CDR1 is SGHRS, CDR2 YFSETQ, per germline. V was pared by 4 bases and J by 5 bases, with 16 bases between. This clonotype was picked up a small number of times. Its matching antigen is unknown. The sequence came from a man younger than 35 who had mild COVID-19 (a few samples of this study predate the infection). Cell type and time point are not known. This chain uses TRBV5-1 with TRBJ1-5; D might be TRBD1 (5 bases). Sample: PBMCs or a T cell subset sorted from them (not recorded which). In nucleotides, the CDR3 is TGCGCCAGCAGCCCCGGGGGGGTTGAAGATCAGCCCCAGCATTTT. This gives the protein CASSPGGVEDQPQHF. The full variable domain, with the rest looked up from reference TRBV5-1 and TRBJ1-5, is KAGVTQTPRYLIKTRGQQVTLSCSPISGHRSVSWYQQTPGQGLQFLFEYFSETQRNKGNFPGRFSGRQFSNSRSEMNVSTLELGDSALYLCASSPGGVEDQPQHFGDGTRLSIL.